A single TCR beta chain is shown here with its context. Antigen specificity is unknown. This record belongs to a study of cytomegalovirus exposure and HLA in healthy donors. Broader study findings: Later findings reportedly placed an Asian-associated ancestry cluster below the approximately 670-donor mean for N-insertions. In the analysis, some V segments, TRBV6-2 and TRBV6-3 included, were excluded as indistinguishable.

Deletions cut 6 bases from V and 5 bases from J, with 14 bases between. In germline, CDR1 is MNHNS, CDR2 SASEGT. The CDR3 covers 13 residues. PCR amplification relied on 60 Vbeta primers (plus 13 Jbeta primers). The assay was immunoSEQ multiplex PCR, and TCRdb's table has in-frame clones only and misses some. Here the sample spans 110,000 to 150,000 clones, approximately 83% being singletons. The TCR originated in a woman between 35 and 50 years old in good health and CMV-seronegative. V gene TRBV6-1 combines with J gene TRBJ2-7, with TRBD1 as a possible D gene (6 bases). Sequences were obtained from PBMCs. The CDR3 bases are TGTGCCAGCAGCTTTACAGGGTCCGACGAGCAGTACTTC. As protein: CASSFTGSDEQYF.